This note documents a single TCR beta chain sequence. This specimen comes from a study of blood T cell repertoires in COVID-19. Method: immunoSEQ multiplex PCR; TCRdb's copy keeps in-frame clones and lacks some. This table holds fewer than 300,000 clones, about nine tenths found once. Sequenced: peripheral blood. The sequence came from a woman aged 40-49 years who had recovered from COVID-19.

The CDR3 DNA follows: TGTGCCAGTATCACAGGGGCCTTGAACACTGAAGCTTTCTTT. This gives the protein CASITGALNTEAFF. The chain employs TRBV19 and TRBJ1-1; 7 bases are shared with TRBD1. The J segment lost 0 bases and the V segment lost 7 bases, leaving 5 bases of the junction unmatched. Germline V gives CDR1 LNHDA, CDR2 SQIVND (reference sequence). The CDR3 is made up of 14 amino acids.